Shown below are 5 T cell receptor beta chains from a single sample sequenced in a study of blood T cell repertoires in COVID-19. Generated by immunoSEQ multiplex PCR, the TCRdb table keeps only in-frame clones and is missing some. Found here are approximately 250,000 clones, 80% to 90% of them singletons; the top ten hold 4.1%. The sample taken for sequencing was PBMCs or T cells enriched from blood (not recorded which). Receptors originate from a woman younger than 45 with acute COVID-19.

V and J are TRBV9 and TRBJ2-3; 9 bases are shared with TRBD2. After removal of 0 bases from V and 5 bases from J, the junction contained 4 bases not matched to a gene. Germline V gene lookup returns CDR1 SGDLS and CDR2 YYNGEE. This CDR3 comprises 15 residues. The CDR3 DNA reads TGTGCCAGCAGCGTAGCTCCAGCGGGAGGAGATACGCAGTATTTT. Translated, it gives CASSVAPAGGDTQYF.

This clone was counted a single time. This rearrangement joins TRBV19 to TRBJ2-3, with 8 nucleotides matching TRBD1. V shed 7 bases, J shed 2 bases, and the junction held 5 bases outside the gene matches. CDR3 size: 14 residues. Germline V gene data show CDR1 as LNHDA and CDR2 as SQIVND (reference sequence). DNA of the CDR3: TGTGCCAGTACCCGGGACAGGTCCACAGATACGCAGTATTTT. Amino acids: CASTRDRSTDTQYF.

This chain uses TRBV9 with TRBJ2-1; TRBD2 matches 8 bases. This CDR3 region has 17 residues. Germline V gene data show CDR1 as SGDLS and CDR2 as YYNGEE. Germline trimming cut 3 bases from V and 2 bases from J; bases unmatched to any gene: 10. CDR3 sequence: CASSAKPGLGAYNEQFF. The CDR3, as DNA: TGTGCCAGCAGCGCGAAACCGGGACTAGGGGCCTACAATGAGCAGTTCTTC. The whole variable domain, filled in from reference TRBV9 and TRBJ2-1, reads DSGVTQTPKHLITATGQRVTLRCSPRSGDLSVYWYQQSLDQGLQFLIQYYNGEERAKGNILERFSAQQFPDLHSELNLSSLELGDSALYFCASSAKPGLGAYNEQFFGPGTRLTVL.

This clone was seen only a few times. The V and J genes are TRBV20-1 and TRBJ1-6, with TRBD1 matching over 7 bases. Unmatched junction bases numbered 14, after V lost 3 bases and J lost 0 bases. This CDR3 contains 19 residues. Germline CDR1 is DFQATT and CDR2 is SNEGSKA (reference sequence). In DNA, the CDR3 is TGCAGTGCTAGTTCCAGGGGGGTACTTGATAGCTCCTATAATTCACCCCTCCACTTT. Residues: CSASSRGVLDSSYNSPLHF.

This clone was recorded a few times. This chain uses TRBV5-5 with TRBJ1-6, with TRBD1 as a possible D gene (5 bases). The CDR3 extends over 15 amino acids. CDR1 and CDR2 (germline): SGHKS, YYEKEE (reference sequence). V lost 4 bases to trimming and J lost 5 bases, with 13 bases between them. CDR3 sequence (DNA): TGTGCCAGCAGCCCTCAGGGAAATGATAATTCACCCCTCCACTTT. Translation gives CASSPQGNDNSPLHF.